A single T cell receptor beta chain is shown here with its context. Germline CDR1 is LNHDA and CDR2 is SQIVND (reference sequence). V was trimmed by 5 bases and J by 6 bases, leaving 17 bases between them. The CDR3 runs 15 residues. The source of the sample is a study of T cells in tumors after PD-1 blockade. The overall study: Patients had no prior checkpoint blockade, systemic immunosuppressants, or anti-cancer therapy within 4 weeks. Daily vismodegib 150 mg continued in a subset of anti-PD-1-treated patients. Patients received pembrolizumab 200 mg every 3 weeks or cemiplimab 350 mg every 2 weeks.

Assay: immunoSEQ multiplex PCR; the TCRdb copy retains only in-frame clones and omits some. The profile shows 20,000 or so clones, roughly 80% of them singletons. Input was 616 ng to 6,004 ng of genomic DNA from tumor or blood. This TCR came from a human donor with advanced basal cell or squamous cell carcinoma (not recorded which). The sequencing used PBMCs, collected after anti-PD-1 therapy. This chain connects TRBV19 to TRBJ2-1; tentatively, D is TRBD1 (6 bases). The DNA for the CDR3 is TGTGCCAGTAGTCTACAGGGTTTCGTTAGCAATGAGCAGTTCTTC. It encodes CASSLQGFVSNEQFF.